The 28 T cell receptor beta chains given below trace back to one sample, sequenced in a study of cytomegalovirus exposure and HLA in healthy donors. PCR amplification relied on 60 Vbeta primers (plus 13 Jbeta primers). The table came from immunoSEQ multiplex PCR; TCRdb's copy has only in-frame clones and leaves some out. The table includes over 200,000 clones, approximately 80% detected once. Sequencing input: PBMCs. The source of these receptors is a male donor in good health and CMV-seronegative.

This chain joins TRBV4-1 and TRBJ2-5; D is perhaps TRBD2 (6 bases). The end of the DNA aligns better with TRBJ2-7, so the J call may be wrong. The CDR3 is 14 amino acids. Germline assignment: CDR1 MGHRA and CDR2 YSYEKL. CDR3 nucleotides: TGCGCCAGCAGCCAGACTAGAGGGTCCTACGAGCAGTACTTC. It translates to CASSQTRGSYEQYF.

CDR3 bases: TGCGCCAGCAGCCAAGCGACTAGCGGTAATGAGCAGTTCTTC. Its translation: CASSQATSGNEQFF. This rearrangement joins TRBV4-1 to TRBJ2-1; 9 bases line up with TRBD2. The germline gives CDR1 MGHRA, CDR2 YSYEKL. The CDR3 totals 14 residues. The trim removed 1 base at V and 7 bases at J, leaving 2 bases unmatched.

The chain has TRBV19 and TRBJ2-5; possible D gene TRBD2, 5 bases. The J call could be wrong; TRBJ2-7 is a better fit for the DNA end. The length of the CDR3 is 16 residues. Germline V gene lookup returns CDR1 LNHDA and CDR2 SQIVND (reference sequence). The CDR3 protein is CASTSEGTGGSYEQYF. CDR3 sequence (DNA): TGTGCCAGTACCTCAGAGGGTACGGGTGGCTCCTACGAGCAGTACTTC.

The V and J genes are TRBV5-4 and TRBJ1-2; D is ambiguous. The germline CDR1 and CDR2 sequences are SGHNT and YYREEE (reference sequence). There are 13 residues in the CDR3. The V end was cut by 4 bases, the J end by 5 bases, with 12 bases between. Here the CDR3 DNA reads TGTGCCAGCAGCCTGGACCGGGTTTATGGCTACACCTTC. Protein: CASSLDRVYGYTF.

The chain has TRBV23-1 and TRBJ2-4; tentatively, D is TRBD1 (6 bases). TRBV23-1 qualifies as an ORF whose function is uncertain. The germline V and J ends were trimmed by 3 bases and 3 bases, with 15 bases remaining between them. The CDR3 is made up of 16 amino acids. CDR3 sequence reads: CASSQKGDMDKNIQYF. The CDR3 nucleotides read TGCGCCAGCAGTCAGAAGGGGGATATGGACAAAAACATTCAGTACTTC.

The rearrangement joins TRBV7-3 to TRBJ2-3; TRBD1 might be the D (6 bases). CDR3 length: 16 residues. The ends were cut back, 4 bases at V and 5 bases at J, with 19 bases in the middle. Germline loops: CDR1 SGHTA, CDR2 FQGTGA. The DNA of the CDR3 is TGTGCCAGCAGCTCCGGGACACCAAATCGGGGAGATACGCAGTATTTT. It is translated as CASSSGTPNRGDTQYF. The full variable domain, rest sourced from reference TRBV7-3 and TRBJ2-3, is GAGVSQTPSNKVTEKGKYVELRCDPISGHTALYWYRQSLGQGPEFLIYFQGTGAADDSGLPNDRFFAVRPEGSVSTLKIQRTERGDSAVYLCASSSGTPNRGDTQYFGPGTRLTVL.

The genes are TRBV19 and TRBJ1-2, with D unresolved. CDR1 LNHDA and CDR2 SQIVND come from the germline V gene (reference sequence). The CDR3 is 15 amino acids. The V end lost 7 bases, the J end lost 0 bases, and 15 bases lay between the germline ends. DNA of the CDR3: TGTGCCAGTAATCGAAGCAGCGGTCCTAACTATGGCTACACCTTC. The encoded protein is CASNRSSGPNYGYTF.

V gene TRBV6-1 combines with J gene TRBJ2-7, with D possibly matching TRBD2 (6 bases). Trimming cost V 8 bases and J 5 bases, with 16 bases left between them. CDR3 length equals 13 residues. Germline V gene lookup returns CDR1 MNHNS and CDR2 SASEGT. This chain's CDR3 is CASAIGPSDEQYF. Here the CDR3 DNA reads TGTGCCAGCGCCATAGGGCCTAGCGACGAGCAGTACTTC.

On this clone itself: The sample has other DNA sequences that encode this CDR3 too. This sequence joins TRBV4-1 and TRBJ1-1, with D maybe TRBD1 (6 bases). This CDR3 comprises 16 residues. Germline loops: CDR1 MGHRA, CDR2 YSYEKL. Trimming shortened V by 0 bases and J by 4 bases, and 15 bases separated the two germline ends. The CDR3 DNA is TGCGCCAGCAGCCAAGACCTCCGCCAAGGGGGCACTGAAGCTTTCTTT. This translates into CASSQDLRQGGTEAFF.

The chain uses TRBV5-6 and TRBJ1-4; perhaps TRBD1 as D (6 bases). The V and J ends lost 4 bases and 2 bases respectively, with 18 bases between them. The CDR3 runs to 17 residues. Germline V gives CDR1 SGHDT, CDR2 YYEEEE. The CDR3 spells CASSPPGGWLTNEKLFF. Written as DNA, the CDR3 is TGTGCCAGCAGCCCCCCGGGGGGCTGGCTGACTAATGAAAAACTGTTTTTT.

The rearrangement uses TRBV6-5 and TRBJ2-5; D gene ambiguous. Germline CDR1 is MNHEY and CDR2 is SVGAGI. This CDR3 comprises 14 residues. Trimming pared 5 bases from V and 1 base from J, leaving 11 bases between. The CDR3 here is CASSTSRPQETQYF. CDR3 DNA: TGTGCCAGCAGTACCTCGAGGCCCCAAGAGACCCAGTACTTC.

As for this clone: This sample also contains other DNA sequences that code for the same CDR3. J is TRBJ2-1 and V is TRBV5-1; TRBD2 matches 9 bases. V shed 3 bases, J shed 0 bases, and the junction held 4 bases outside the gene matches. CDR3 size: 16 residues. Germline-derived CDR1 and CDR2 are SGHRS and YFSETQ. CDR3 in DNA: TGCGCCAGCAGCTGGGCTAGCGGGACCTCCTACAATGAGCAGTTCTTC. This encodes CASSWASGTSYNEQFF.

This chain links TRBV28 with TRBJ2-1; 9 bases are shared with TRBD2. This CDR3 region has 15 residues. CDR1 and CDR2 from the germline V gene are MDHEN and SYDVKM. Trimming cost V 8 bases and J 0 bases; bases outside gene matches: 5. CDR3 in amino acids: CASLSSGTSYNEQFF. The CDR3 coding sequence is TGTGCCAGCCTCTCTAGCGGGACCTCCTACAATGAGCAGTTCTTC.

The J gene is TRBJ2-4, the V gene TRBV6-5; TRBD2 agrees at 8 bases. This CDR3 spans 15 amino acids. Germline V gene data show CDR1 as MNHEY and CDR2 as SVGAGI. V shed 2 bases, J shed 7 bases, and the junction held 7 bases outside the gene matches. CDR3 region: CASSYEGGRTNIQYF. CDR3 coding DNA: TGTGCCAGCAGTTACGAAGGCGGGAGGACCAACATTCAGTACTTC.

The rearrangement joins TRBV11-2 to TRBJ2-1; 12 nucleotides line up with TRBD1. Germline V gene sequence: CDR1 SGHAT, CDR2 FQNNGV. The CDR3 extends over 18 amino acids. V was clipped by 5 bases and J by 5 bases; unmatched bases: 13. CDR3 DNA sequence: TGTGCCAGCAGCCTAGGGACAGGGGGCGTAAGGAAAGACAATGAGCAGTTCTTC. Amino acids: CASSLGTGGVRKDNEQFF.

The gene calls are TRBV5-1 and TRBJ2-7; D uncertain. The CDR3 contains 13 residues. V was cut by 4 bases and J by 1 base, with 9 bases left in between. Germline CDR1 is SGHRS and CDR2 is YFSETQ. CDR3 coding DNA: TGCGCCAGCAGCCAGTATTCATCCTACGAGCAGTACTTC. Protein sequence: CASSQYSSYEQYF.

The chain links TRBV7-9 to TRBJ1-4, with 10 positions matching TRBD1. The CDR3 totals 15 residues. Germline-derived CDR1 and CDR2 are SEHNR and FQNEAQ (reference sequence). With 0 bases clipped from V and 8 bases from J, the junction kept 3 bases outside the gene matches. CDR3 nucleotide sequence: TGTGCCAGCAGCTTAGCCGGGACAGGGGACGAAAAACTGTTTTTT. It translates to CASSLAGTGDEKLFF. Combining the CDR3 with reference TRBV7-9 and TRBJ1-4 gives the whole variable domain DTGVSQNPRHKITKRGQNVTFRCDPISEHNRLYWYRQTLGQGPEFLTYFQNEAQLEKSRLLSDRFSAERPKGSFSTLEIQRTEQGDSAMYLCASSLAGTGDEKLFFGSGTQLSVL.

This rearrangement joins TRBV2 to TRBJ1-4, with D perhaps TRBD1 (5 bases). V shed 10 bases and J shed 5 bases, with 17 bases lying between them. The germline V gene has CDR1 SNHLY and CDR2 FYNNEI. The CDR3 runs to 14 residues. CDR3: CATQFDSSNEKLFF. CDR3 in DNA: TGTGCCACCCAATTTGACAGCTCCAATGAAAAACTGTTTTTT. Together with reference TRBV2 and TRBJ1-4, the CDR3 gives the full variable domain: EPEVTQTPSHQVTQMGQEVILRCVPISNHLYFYWYRQILGQKVEFLVSFYNNEISEKSEIFDDQFSVERPDGSNFTLKIRSTKLEDSAMYFCATQFDSSNEKLFFGSGTQLSVL.

The gene calls are TRBV29-1 and TRBJ2-1; TRBD1 aligns across 12 bases. V dropped 5 bases and J dropped 8; count of bases not matched to a gene: 4. The CDR3 runs 13 residues. Germline CDR1 reads SQVTM; CDR2 reads ANQGSEA. The CDR3 DNA reads as TGCAGCGTTACCGGGACAGGGGGCTATGAGCAGTTCTTC. Residues: CSVTGTGGYEQFF.

The gene calls are TRBV2 and TRBJ2-7, with D possibly being TRBD1 (6 bases). Germline CDR1 and CDR2: SNHLY and FYNNEI. The ends were cut back, 4 bases at V and 2 bases at J, with 9 bases in the middle. This CDR3 has 13 residues. CDR3 DNA: TGTGCCAGCAGTGCTACAGGGACCTACGAGCAGTACTTC. This encodes CASSATGTYEQYF.

The CDR3 DNA reads TGTGCCAGCGCCGCGGGGGGGGGAACTCAAGAGACCCAGTACTTC. This codes for CASAAGGGTQETQYF. This chain links TRBV9 with TRBJ2-5; 9 bases are shared with TRBD2. The germline CDR1 and CDR2 sequences are SGDLS and YYNGEE. The CDR3 covers 15 residues. With 7 bases clipped from V and 2 bases from J, the junction kept 9 bases outside the gene matches.

This sequence joins TRBV6-5 and TRBJ2-5, with D hard to call. The DNA end is a closer match to TRBJ2-7, so the J assignment may be wrong. The CDR3 has 15 residues. Germline CDR1 and CDR2: MNHEY and SVGAGI. CDR3 region: CASSYGTRGSYEQYF. CDR3 nucleotide sequence: TGTGCCAGCAGTTACGGAACTCGAGGTTCCTACGAGCAGTACTTC.

The CDR3 loop reads CASSVDRGNQPQHF. The CDR3 bases are TGTGCCAGTAGTGTTGACAGGGGAAATCAGCCCCAGCATTTT. The V call is TRBV19, the J call TRBJ1-5, with TRBD1 matching over 8 bases. The CDR3 contains 14 residues. Germline CDR1 LNHDA, CDR2 SQIVND (reference sequence). Trimming cost V 5 bases and J 4 bases; bases outside gene matches: 4.

The chain has TRBV7-8 and TRBJ2-1; 7 bases are a match to TRBD1. CDR3 length: 15 amino acids. V was pared by 2 bases and J by 5 bases, with 6 bases of the junction left unmatched. CDR1 is SGHVS and CDR2 is FQNEAQ in the germline V gene. This CDR3 is CASSLRPGGNNEQFF. CDR3 sequence (DNA): TGTGCCAGCAGCTTAAGGCCAGGGGGTAACAATGAGCAGTTCTTC. Combining the CDR3 with reference TRBV7-8 and TRBJ2-1 gives the whole variable domain GAGVSQSPRYKVAKRGQDVALRCDPISGHVSLFWYQQALGQGPEFLTYFQNEAQLDKSGLPSDRFFAERPEGSVSTLKIQRTQQEDSAVYLCASSLRPGGNNEQFFGPGTRLTVL.

The chain is built from TRBV5-6 and TRBJ2-5; tentative D call: TRBD1 (6 bases). The DNA end favors TRBJ2-7, so the J call may be wrong. This CDR3 is 13 amino acids long. Germline V gene lookup returns CDR1 SGHDT and CDR2 YYEEEE. In DNA form, the CDR3 reads TGTGCCAGCAGCTTGTACAGGGTAAGCGAGCAGTACTTC. Translated: CASSLYRVSEQYF.

This clone has more than one count but fewer than ten. This chain connects TRBV19 to TRBJ1-2; 8 positions match TRBD1. V lost 9 bases, J lost 8 bases, and 5 bases stayed unmatched. The CDR3 is 11 amino acids. CDR1 and CDR2 from the germline V gene are LNHDA and SQIVND (reference sequence). The CDR3 sequence is CASGQGNGYTF. The DNA for the CDR3 is TGTGCCAGCGGACAGGGCAACGGCTACACCTTC.

CDR3 protein: CASSHVKPGSNTEAFF. In nucleotides, the CDR3 is TGTGCCAGCTCTCACGTCAAGCCCGGGTCGAACACTGAAGCTTTCTTT. J is TRBJ1-1 and V is TRBV18, with D uncertain. This CDR3 is built from 16 residues. Germline loops: CDR1 KGHSH, CDR2 LQKENI. The V end was cut by 6 bases, the J end by 1 base, with 18 bases between.

V and J are TRBV7-3 and TRBJ2-3; 11 nucleotides line up with TRBD1. CDR3 length: 14 residues. The V gene's germline CDR1 is SGHTA and CDR2 FQGTGA. V shed 5 bases and J 3 bases; nucleotides not matched to a gene: 1. The CDR3 sequence: CASSRDRGTDTQYF. The CDR3 DNA reads TGTGCCAGCAGCCGGGACAGGGGGACAGATACGCAGTATTTT.